Below, 32 T cell receptor beta chains from the same sample are listed, as sequenced in a study of Graves' ophthalmopathy and Graves' hyperthyroidism. As the template, RNA transcripts were used to amplify TCR beta CDR3 regions. After a first-round RT-PCR with HTBI primers, a second-round multiplex PCR was run. TCRdb fed the multiplex PCR reads into MiXCR, producing one record per CDR3 protein. The sample consists of 600,000 to 650,000 distinct CDR3 sequences, about 24% of them appearing once. The specimen was peripheral blood. Source of these receptors: a woman younger than 30 with stable Graves' hyperthyroidism. Some clones in this sample may be carry-over from other donors' samples.

In its sample, this clonotype was seen many times. The V gene is TRBV12-3 or TRBV12-4, the J gene TRBJ2-7; tentative D call: TRBD2 (6 bases). Trimming took off 3 bases at V and 0 bases at J, with 12 bases between the two ends. CDR3 length: 15 residues. DNA for the CDR3: TGTGCCAGCAGTTTCAGCGGGCCAAGCTCCTACGAGCAGTACTTC. Translation: CASSFSGPSSYEQYF.

CDR3 loop: CASSLGAQGATNYGYTF. CDR3 sequence (DNA): TGCGCCAGCAGCTTGGGTGCGCAGGGGGCCACTAACTATGGCTACACCTTC. The genes are TRBV5-1 and TRBJ1-2; TRBD1 aligns across 8 bases. Germline CDR1 is SGHRS and CDR2 is YFSETQ. V lost 0 bases, J lost 0 bases, and 7 bases stayed unmatched. The CDR3 runs 17 residues.

The chain couples TRBV28 to TRBJ1-5, with D perhaps TRBD1 (5 bases). Per germline, CDR1 MDHEN and CDR2 SYDVKM. Between the trimmed V and J ends, which lost 4 bases and 4 bases, there was a span of 17 bases. The CDR3 sequence is 16 residues long. The CDR3 here is CASSYVGQGGNQPQHF. The CDR3 nucleotides read TGTGCCAGCAGTTACGTCGGTCAGGGAGGAAATCAGCCCCAGCATTTT.

This clonotype was counted ten times or more. The chain joins TRBV28 to TRBJ2-7; D call uncertain. CDR1 MDHEN and CDR2 SYDVKM come from the germline V gene. Trimming removed 7 bases at V and 4 bases at J, with 8 bases between. The CDR3 spans 11 residues. CDR3 DNA: TGTGCCAGCAACCGGGCATACGAGCAGTACTTC. It specifies CASNRAYEQYF.

The V call is TRBV6-1, the J call TRBJ1-2; TRBD1 might be the D (5 bases). The germline V gene has CDR1 MNHNS and CDR2 SASEGT. V dropped 2 bases and J dropped 2 bases, with 15 bases sitting between them. The CDR3 is 16 amino acids. The CDR3 loop is CASSEYRKGRNYGYTF. The CDR3 DNA follows: TGTGCCAGCAGTGAATATAGGAAGGGGCGAAACTATGGCTACACCTTC.

The rearrangement uses TRBV19 and TRBJ2-4; a possible D gene is TRBD1 (5 bases). CDR1 and CDR2 from the germline V gene are LNHDA and SQIVND (reference sequence). The CDR3 is 13 amino acids. Deletions cut 6 bases from V and 4 bases from J, with 10 bases between. The CDR3 bases are TGTGCCAGTAGGGGCAGGGATAAAAACATTCAGTACTTC. Translating gives CASRGRDKNIQYF.

This clonotype was detected only a few times. The CDR3 loop is CASTHRDVETQYF. CDR3 DNA: TGTGCCAGCACGCACAGGGACGTGGAGACCCAGTACTTC. The chain uses TRBV6-2 or TRBV6-3 and TRBJ2-5; perhaps TRBD1 as D (6 bases). V was trimmed by 7 bases and J by 5 bases, leaving 14 bases between them. The CDR3 is 13 residues long. Germline V gene lookup returns CDR1 MNHEY and CDR2 SVGEGT.

This clonotype occurred many times. The chain carries TRBV6-5 and TRBJ1-3, with a weak D call TRBD1 (6 bases). The CDR3 covers 17 residues. V lost 4 bases to trimming and J lost 4 bases, with 20 bases between them. The germline CDR1 and CDR2 sequences are MNHEY and SVGAGI. This chain's CDR3 is CASSSLGWGPAGNTIYF. As DNA, the CDR3 is TGTGCCAGCAGTTCGTTGGGGTGGGGGCCAGCGGGAAACACCATATATTTT.

This clonotype was observed a handful of times. This chain links TRBV12-3 or TRBV12-4 with TRBJ2-7; the D gene is possibly TRBD1 (6 bases). The V end was cut by 8 bases, the J end by 6 bases, with 14 bases between. The CDR3 totals 12 residues. The CDR3 nucleotides read TGTGCCAGCCGCCCGACAGGCGGCGAGCAGTACTTC. As protein: CASRPTGGEQYF.

This clonotype was counted a few times. The DNA for the CDR3 is TGTGCCAGCAGTGATGGGGGGGGCAGCAATCAGCCCCAGCATTTT. Protein product: CASSDGGGSNQPQHF. The chain joins TRBV6-1 to TRBJ1-5, with D perhaps matching TRBD1 (6 bases). The V gene's germline CDR1 is MNHNS and CDR2 SASEGT. The CDR3 is 15 residues long. Between the trimmed V and J ends, which lost 3 bases and 1 base, there was a span of 10 bases.

This clonotype has ten or more counts. The chain joins TRBV20-1 to TRBJ2-5; 8 bases match TRBD2. CDR1 and CDR2 from the germline V gene are DFQATT and SNEGSKA (reference sequence). The V segment lost 5 bases and the J segment 4 bases; nucleotides outside the gene matches: 6. This CDR3 is built from 13 residues. CDR3 nucleotides: TGCAGTGCTGGCGGGGGGAGTGGAGAGACCCAGTACTTC. It codes for CSAGGGSGETQYF.

There are a few counts of this clonotype. This chain joins TRBV2 and TRBJ2-5; D is undetermined. The V gene lost 6 bases and the J gene lost 4 bases, with 9 bases spanning the gap. This CDR3 is built from 12 residues. CDR1 is SNHLY, CDR2 FYNNEI, per germline. In nucleotides, the CDR3 is TGTGCCAGCAGGAAGGGCAGAGAGACCCAGTACTTC. It is translated as CASRKGRETQYF.

This clonotype showed up many times. The chain employs TRBV12-5 and TRBJ1-2; D is uncertain. Trimming removed 3 bases at V and 4 bases at J, with 9 bases between. The CDR3 has 13 residues. The V gene's germline CDR1 is LGHNT and CDR2 FRNRAP. CDR3 coding DNA: TGTGCTAGTGGTTTCGGAGATCTCTATGGCTACACCTTC. Its translation is CASGFGDLYGYTF. Together with reference TRBV12-5 and TRBJ1-2, the CDR3 gives the full variable domain: DARVTQTPRHKVTEMGQEVTMRCQPILGHNTVFWYRQTMMQGLELLAYFRNRAPLDDSGMPKDRFSAEMPDATLATLKIQPSEPRDSAVYFCASGFGDLYGYTFGSGTRLTVV.

This clonotype has just a few counts. The CDR3 coding sequence is TGTGCCAGCAGTTTAGGACAGTGGATGATGAAAGAGACCCAGTACTTC. This translates into CASSLGQWMMKETQYF. The chain uses TRBV12-3 or TRBV12-4 and TRBJ2-5; tentative D call: TRBD1 (5 bases). The CDR3 spans 16 residues. V was cut by 1 base and J by 3 bases, with 15 bases left in between.

This clonotype was seen only a few times. The J gene is TRBJ1-2, the V gene TRBV12-3 or TRBV12-4; 7 nucleotides agree with TRBD1. The CDR3 totals 13 residues. Germline trimming cut 5 bases from V and 5 bases from J; bases unmatched to any gene: 5. The CDR3 protein is CASSVRGGYGYTF. Written as DNA, the CDR3 is TGTGCCAGCAGTGTCAGGGGGGGGTATGGCTACACCTTC.

This clonotype was seen many times. V gene TRBV6-5 combines with J gene TRBJ2-7, with 9 bases that match TRBD1. The CDR3 totals 14 residues. V was pared by 6 bases and J by 0 bases, with 3 bases of the junction left unmatched. Germline V lookup: CDR1 MNHEY, CDR2 SVGAGI. CDR3 region: CASSGDRASYEQYF. In DNA form, the CDR3 reads TGTGCCAGCAGCGGGGACAGGGCCTCCTACGAGCAGTACTTC.

For the CDR3, the DNA is TGTGCCAGCTCACCGGCGAGCGGTAATCAGCCCCAGCATTTT. It encodes CASSPASGNQPQHF. The chain couples TRBV18 to TRBJ1-5, with no clear D. The CDR3 has 14 amino acids. Germline CDR1 KGHSH, CDR2 LQKENI. The germline V and J ends were trimmed by 3 bases and 4 bases, with 10 bases remaining between them.

This clonotype was observed a few times. A read error may produce the germline difference seen at one junction end. This chain uses TRBV7-9 with TRBJ2-5, with 9 bases lining up with TRBD2. Germline V gene sequence: CDR1 SEHNR, CDR2 FQNEAQ (reference sequence). This CDR3 is built from 15 residues. The CDR3 here is CASSFSGGGASPPNF. The CDR3 nucleotides are TGTGCCAGCAGCTTCTCCGGCGGGGGGGCAAGCCCCCCGAACTTC.

V usage is TRBV7-2 and J usage is TRBJ2-5; D not certain. The germline V gene has CDR1 SGHTA and CDR2 FQGNSA. The CDR3 loop spans 12 amino acids. Trimming stripped 9 bases from V and 5 bases from J, with 13 bases between. This CDR3 reads CASSWSGETQYF. CDR3 DNA: TGTGCCAGTTCTTGGAGTGGGGAGACCCAGTACTTC.

This clonotype was recorded many times. The rearrangement uses TRBV7-6 and TRBJ2-7, with 12 bases matching TRBD1. The CDR3 loop spans 15 amino acids. Germline V lookup: CDR1 SGHVS, CDR2 FNYEAQ. Losses at the gene ends were 4 bases for V and 5 bases for J; bases not matched to a gene: 6. The CDR3 here is CASSYPGTGGNEQYF. CDR3 nucleotides: TGTGCCAGCAGCTACCCCGGGACAGGGGGCAACGAGCAGTACTTC.

This clonotype was seen at least ten times. The gene calls are TRBV7-2 and TRBJ1-5; D is unclear. V lost 5 bases to trimming and J lost 4 bases, with 9 bases between them. Germline V gene lookup returns CDR1 SGHTA and CDR2 FQGNSA. This CDR3 is 13 amino acids long. The CDR3 DNA follows: TGTGCCAGCAGCGAGCAGGAGAATCAGCCCCAGCATTTT. The encoded protein is CASSEQENQPQHF.

This clonotype was detected ten times or more. The gene calls are TRBV20-1 and TRBJ2-7; TRBD2 agrees at 8 bases. The CDR3 extends over 13 amino acids. CDR1 is DFQATT and CDR2 is SNEGSKA in the germline V gene (reference sequence). V shed 2 bases, J shed 1 base, and the junction held 1 base outside the gene matches. The CDR3 protein is CSARKRESYEQYF. As DNA, the CDR3 is TGCAGTGCTAGAAAGCGGGAGTCCTACGAGCAGTACTTC.

This clonotype was recorded a few times. The chain carries TRBV2 and TRBJ2-7; 10 bases map to TRBD2. After removal of 8 bases from V and 6 bases from J, the junction contained 1 base not matched to a gene. Per germline, CDR1 SNHLY and CDR2 FYNNEI. CDR3 length: 11 residues. CDR3 sequence (DNA): TGTGCCAGCGGGACTAGCGTCGAGCAGTACTTC. Translating it yields CASGTSVEQYF.

CDR3 in amino acids: CASRPALAGWHEQFF. CDR3 in DNA: TGTGCCAGCAGGCCGGCACTAGCGGGTTGGCATGAGCAGTTCTTC. The chain employs TRBV11-3 and TRBJ2-1, with TRBD2 matching 9 bases. V lost 6 bases and J lost 8; bases outside the gene matches: 11. The CDR3 is 15 residues long. Germline assignment: CDR1 SGHNT and CDR2 YENEEA.

V gene TRBV19 combines with J gene TRBJ1-3; D perhaps matches TRBD1 (6 bases). Germline V gene lookup returns CDR1 LNHDA and CDR2 SQIVND (reference sequence). The CDR3 has 15 residues. The germline V and J ends were trimmed by 7 bases and 1 base, with 14 bases remaining between them. The CDR3 loop reads CASTLMGASGNTIYF. The CDR3 DNA follows: TGTGCCAGTACCCTAATGGGGGCTTCTGGAAACACCATATATTTT.

The rearrangement joins TRBV6-5 to TRBJ1-1; D remains ambiguous. This CDR3 is 14 amino acids long. Trimming took off 2 bases at V and 0 bases at J, with 7 bases between the two ends. The germline gives CDR1 MNHEY, CDR2 SVGAGI. In nucleotides, the CDR3 is TGTGCCAGCAGTTACCGAAGGGTGAACACTGAAGCTTTCTTT. Amino acid sequence: CASSYRRVNTEAFF.

In its sample, this clonotype was seen many times. DNA of the CDR3: TGTGCCAGCAGCATCTACACAGGGGGCGCTTACACTGAAGCTTTCTTT. Encoded protein: CASSIYTGGAYTEAFF. J is TRBJ1-1 and V is TRBV27, with 9 bases lining up with TRBD1. Germline assignment: CDR1 MNHEY and CDR2 SMNVEV (reference sequence). The CDR3 runs 16 residues. J was trimmed by 3 bases and V by 6 bases; bases with no gene match: 11.

This clonotype was detected many times. The chain links TRBV7-2 to TRBJ2-4, with unresolved D. V gave up 5 bases and J gave up 9 bases, with 20 bases separating them. This CDR3 has 15 residues. The germline CDR1 and CDR2 sequences are SGHTA and FQGNSA. The CDR3 here is CASSLPTRTFSIQYF. CDR3 DNA: TGTGCCAGCAGCCTACCGACCAGAACGTTCAGCATTCAGTACTTC.

Ten or more counts support this clonotype. The rearrangement links TRBV12-3 or TRBV12-4 to TRBJ1-1; no reliable D call. CDR3 length equals 12 residues. V lost 6 bases, J lost 3 bases, and 8 bases lay in between. CDR3 sequence (DNA): TGTGCCAGCAGGGACGGCCACACTGAAGCTTTCTTT. It specifies CASRDGHTEAFF.

This clonotype was detected once. The chain carries TRBV12-3 or TRBV12-4 and TRBJ1-5; TRBD1 might be the D (5 bases). Trimming removed 5 bases at V and 11 bases at J, with 16 bases between. CDR3 length equals 13 residues. Written as DNA, the CDR3 is TGTGCCAGCAGTAGGGGACCGACGGTTACCCAGCATTTT. Translated, it gives CASSRGPTVTQHF.

This clonotype was seen at least ten times. This sequence joins TRBV28 and TRBJ1-2, with D perhaps matching TRBD1 (6 bases). The CDR3 spans 12 residues. Germline CDR1 reads MDHEN; CDR2 reads SYDVKM. The V end lost 10 bases, the J end lost 6 bases, and 15 bases lay between the germline ends. The CDR3 reads CANHQGYHGYTF. CDR3 bases: TGTGCCAACCATCAGGGGTATCATGGCTACACCTTC.

V usage is TRBV20-1 and J usage is TRBJ1-1, with D unresolved. Germline CDR1 reads DFQATT; CDR2 reads SNEGSKA (reference sequence). The CDR3 has 13 amino acids. V was clipped by 3 bases and J by 0 bases, with 8 bases between them. This CDR3 reads CSASAQVNTEAFF. CDR3 DNA: TGCAGTGCTAGCGCCCAAGTGAACACTGAAGCTTTCTTT.